These 16 T cell receptor beta chains originate from one sample sequenced in a study of blood T cell repertoires in COVID-19. The protocol was immunoSEQ multiplex PCR, while the TCRdb copy is restricted to in-frame clones and leaves out a portion. Of 150,000 to 200,000 clones in the sample, 82% were seen once. The specimen was peripheral blood. Receptors originate from a woman aged 25-40 years with acute or convalescent COVID-19.

The rearrangement joins TRBV11-2 to TRBJ2-3; D perhaps matches TRBD1 (6 bases). V was pared by 3 bases and J by 4 bases, with 11 bases between. CDR3 size: 14 residues. CDR1 and CDR2 (germline): SGHAT, FQNNGV. CDR3 DNA sequence: TGTGCCAGCAGCTTTACAGGGATTGCAGATACGCAGTATTTT. Its protein product is CASSFTGIADTQYF.

The chain is built from TRBV19 and TRBJ2-2; 8 bases map to TRBD1. In germline, CDR1 is LNHDA, CDR2 SQIVND (reference sequence). CDR3 size: 15 residues. Germline trimming cut 7 bases from V and 6 bases from J; bases unmatched to any gene: 10. CDR3 bases: TGTGCCAGTAAGTCCGGACAGGGTTATGCCGGGGAGCTGTTTTTT. Protein: CASKSGQGYAGELFF.

This clone occurred a few times. This chain connects TRBV4-1 to TRBJ2-3; D is unresolved. The CDR3 length is 17 residues. Trimming shortened V by 1 base and J by 1 base, and 15 bases separated the two germline ends. Germline V CDR1 and CDR2: MGHRA, YSYEKL. CDR3 region: CASSQASIYFGTDTQYF. CDR3 sequence (DNA): TGCGCCAGCAGCCAAGCCTCGATTTACTTCGGCACAGATACGCAGTATTTT.

The J gene is TRBJ1-2, the V gene TRBV7-2; D uncertain. CDR3 length: 17 residues. CDR1 and CDR2 from the germline V gene are SGHTA and FQGNSA. The V gene lost 1 base and the J gene lost 8 bases, with 23 bases spanning the gap. The CDR3, as DNA: TGTGCCAGCAGCTTAGATTCTGGGAGGAGCAAAAGCCTCGGCTACACCTTC. Its protein product is CASSLDSGRSKSLGYTF.

The CDR3 spells CSASPLTRVSPDTQYF. The CDR3 nucleotides are TGCAGTGCTAGTCCCCTGACTAGGGTGAGTCCAGATACGCAGTATTTT. The rearrangement links TRBV20-1 to TRBJ2-3, with a possible D match to TRBD2 (6 bases). The CDR3 contains 16 residues. The V and J ends lost 3 bases and 4 bases respectively, with 20 bases between them. Germline loops: CDR1 DFQATT, CDR2 SNEGSKA (reference sequence).

The chain combines TRBV24-1 with TRBJ1-5, with 10 bases lining up with TRBD1. Germline CDR1 is KGHDR and CDR2 is SFDVKD. The CDR3 has 14 amino acids. V shed 12 bases and J 6 bases; nucleotides not matched to a gene: 10. CDR3 in amino acids: CAAADRGVGQPQHF. The CDR3 DNA reads TGTGCCGCAGCGGACAGGGGGGTTGGTCAGCCCCAGCATTTT.

This clone appeared a single time. This chain connects TRBV6-5 to TRBJ2-7, with 10 bases identical to TRBD1. This CDR3 spans 14 amino acids. V was clipped by 7 bases and J by 7 bases; unmatched bases: 10. Per germline, CDR1 MNHEY and CDR2 SVGAGI. Here the CDR3 DNA reads TGTGCCAGCAACTACCGGACAGGGGGGGGTGAGCAGTACTTC. It specifies CASNYRTGGGEQYF.

The rearrangement joins TRBV28 to TRBJ1-3; 7 bases are shared with TRBD2. The J call may not be correct, given that the DNA end is closer to TRBJ2-2. Germline V gene sequence: CDR1 MDHEN, CDR2 SYDVKM. This CDR3 has 16 amino acids. The CDR3 here is CATFDPGGWFAGELFF. CDR3 in DNA: TGTGCCACCTTCGACCCCGGGGGGTGGTTCGCCGGGGAGCTGTTTTTT.

The chain is built from TRBV10-3 and TRBJ1-4; 9 bases line up with TRBD1. V shed 2 bases, J shed 7 bases, and the junction held 5 bases outside the gene matches. Looked up from germline, CDR1 is ENHRY and CDR2 is SYGVKD. The length of the CDR3 is 15 residues. The CDR3 nucleotides read TGTGCCATCAGTGAGACAGGGGGCCTGGGTGAAAAACTGTTTTTT. Its translation is CAISETGGLGEKLFF.

The V gene is TRBV5-1, the J gene TRBJ2-7, with D perhaps matching TRBD2 (6 bases). Germline CDR1 reads SGHRS; CDR2 reads YFSETQ. Trimming removed 3 bases from V and 5 bases from J, with 15 bases in between. The CDR3 spans 14 residues. The CDR3 protein is CASSSGGPPHEQYF. CDR3 nucleotides: TGCGCCAGCAGCTCCGGGGGACCGCCCCACGAGCAGTACTTC.

This chain links TRBV28 with TRBJ2-2; tentatively, D is TRBD2 (6 bases). Trimming stripped 3 bases from V and 0 bases from J, with 14 bases between. Germline CDR1 MDHEN, CDR2 SYDVKM. This CDR3 region has 17 residues. The CDR3, as DNA: TGTGCCAGCAGTTTTTCTAGCGCTAAGCCGAACACCGGGGAGCTGTTTTTT. It encodes CASSFSSAKPNTGELFF.

The chain uses TRBV28 and TRBJ2-4; TRBD2 might be the D (5 bases). This CDR3 is 14 amino acids long. With 6 bases removed from V and 6 bases from J, the gap between germline ends came to 15 bases. Looked up from germline, CDR1 is MDHEN and CDR2 is SYDVKM. The CDR3 DNA reads TGTGCCAGCAGCCCCATGGCTCGGGGAAACATTCAGTACTTC. It codes for CASSPMARGNIQYF. The variable domain in full, with the rest retrieved from reference TRBV28 and TRBJ2-4, is DVKVTQSSRYLVKRTGEKVFLECVQDMDHENMFWYRQDPGLGLRLIYFSYDVKMKEKGDIPEGYSVSREKKERFSLILESASTNQTSMYLCASSPMARGNIQYFGAGTRLSVL.

The chain combines TRBV7-2 with TRBJ2-3; 10 bases align to TRBD2. Germline CDR1 is SGHTA and CDR2 is FQGNSA. This CDR3 region has 16 residues. V was clipped by 2 bases and J by 2 bases; unmatched bases: 4. CDR3 loop: CASSLLAGATTDTQYF. The CDR3 DNA sequence: TGTGCCAGCAGCTTACTAGCGGGAGCGACCACAGATACGCAGTATTTT.

The CDR3 region has the DNA TGTGCCAGCAGCTTGGGCCAGCAAGAGACCCAGTACTTC. It yields the protein CASSLGQQETQYF. The chain uses TRBV5-6 and TRBJ2-5; D is unclear. With 0 bases removed from V and 2 bases from J, the gap between germline ends came to 5 bases. Germline CDR1 and CDR2: SGHDT and YYEEEE. The CDR3 runs 13 residues. Combining the CDR3 with reference TRBV5-6 and TRBJ2-5 gives the whole variable domain DAGVTQSPTHLIKTRGQQVTLRCSPKSGHDTVSWYQQALGQGPQFIFQYYEEEERQRGNFPDRFSGHQFPNYSSELNVNALLLGDSALYLCASSLGQQETQYFGPGTRLLVL.

The rearrangement joins TRBV28 to TRBJ1-3, with D perhaps TRBD1 (5 bases). The CDR3 spans 15 residues. The V and J ends lost 6 bases and 0 bases respectively, with 12 bases between them. Germline CDR1 reads MDHEN; CDR2 reads SYDVKM. The CDR3 nucleotides are TGTGCCAGCAGCCTATACAGGCCCTCTGGAAACACCATATATTTT. It is translated as CASSLYRPSGNTIYF.

J is TRBJ1-2 and V is TRBV14; no definite D call. The CDR3 runs 17 residues. Germline V gene lookup returns CDR1 SGHDN and CDR2 FVKESK. Trimming took off 0 bases at V and 5 bases at J, with 19 bases between the two ends. The DNA of the CDR3 is TGTGCCAGCAGCCAAGAAGTCGGGAATCAGGCCCTATATGGCTACACCTTC. Its translation is CASSQEVGNQALYGYTF.